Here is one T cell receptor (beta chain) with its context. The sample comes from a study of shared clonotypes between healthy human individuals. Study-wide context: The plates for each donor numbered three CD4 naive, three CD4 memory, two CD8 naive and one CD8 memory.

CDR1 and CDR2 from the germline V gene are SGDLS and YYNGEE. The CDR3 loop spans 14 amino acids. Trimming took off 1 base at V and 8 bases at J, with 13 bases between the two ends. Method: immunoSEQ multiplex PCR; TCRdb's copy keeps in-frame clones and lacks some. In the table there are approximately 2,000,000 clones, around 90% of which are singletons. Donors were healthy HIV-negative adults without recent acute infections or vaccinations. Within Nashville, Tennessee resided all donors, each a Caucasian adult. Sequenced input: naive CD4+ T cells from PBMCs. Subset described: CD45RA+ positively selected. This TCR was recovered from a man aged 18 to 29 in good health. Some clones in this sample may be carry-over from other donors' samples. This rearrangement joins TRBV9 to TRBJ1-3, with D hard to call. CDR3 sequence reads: CASSVTPAGDTIYF. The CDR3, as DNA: TGTGCCAGCAGCGTAACGCCTGCCGGGGACACCATATATTTT.